The 21 T cell receptor beta chains given below trace back to one sample, sequenced in a study of T cell responses to AZD1222 COVID-19 vaccine. Produced via immunoSEQ multiplex PCR; TCRdb's table is partial and in-frame only. This sample has 110,000 or so clones; around nine tenths occur once, and the top ten carry around 12%. Sequencing was performed on peripheral blood, taken on day 0 of AZD1222 vaccination. The source of these receptors is an adult in good health.

The chain joins TRBV5-6 to TRBJ2-3; 10 bases are a match to TRBD2. The CDR3 covers 15 residues. CDR1 is SGHDT, CDR2 YYEEEE, per germline. The junction had 3 bases not matched to a gene; V was cut back by 0 bases and J by 5 bases. CDR3 region: CASSLGWTSGDTQYF. CDR3 nucleotides: TGTGCCAGCAGCTTGGGCTGGACTAGCGGAGATACGCAGTATTTT.

The rearrangement uses TRBV28 and TRBJ1-2; D gene ambiguous. Trimming pared 2 bases from V and 8 bases from J, leaving 6 bases between. Germline V CDR1 and CDR2: MDHEN, SYDVKM. This CDR3 is 11 amino acids long. CDR3 loop: CASSLQAGYTF. As DNA, the CDR3 is TGTGCCAGCAGTTTACAGGCGGGCTACACCTTC.

V usage is TRBV30 and J usage is TRBJ1-6; the D gene is possibly TRBD1 (6 bases). V lost 1 base and J lost 7, with 17 bases in between. From germline, CDR1 is GTSNPN and CDR2 SVGIG (reference sequence). The CDR3 length is 16 residues. The CDR3 DNA reads TGTGCCTGGAGTGAGGCCAGGGGCGGTAGGAATTCACCCCTCCACTTT. It codes for CAWSEARGGRNSPLHF.

V usage is TRBV4-3 and J usage is TRBJ1-1; D is uncertain. Germline V CDR1 and CDR2: LGHNA, YSLEER. V was shortened by 1 base and J by 2 bases, with 11 bases between the two germline ends. The CDR3 totals 15 residues. The CDR3 loop is CASSQGLSINTEAFF. CDR3 DNA sequence: TGCGCCAGCAGCCAAGGACTCAGTATCAACACTGAAGCTTTCTTT.

The chain uses TRBV4-2 and TRBJ1-1; 7 bases align to TRBD1. Losses at the gene ends were 1 base for V and 11 bases for J; bases not matched to a gene: 7. The CDR3 has 13 residues. Germline CDR1 is LGHNA and CDR2 is YNFKEQ. The CDR3 DNA reads TGTGCCAGCAGCCAAGGGGACAGCCAAGGGGCTTTCTTT. Translated, it gives CASSQGDSQGAFF.

The chain couples TRBV7-9 to TRBJ1-1; TRBD1 might be the D (5 bases). This CDR3 has 16 amino acids. The V gene's germline CDR1 is SEHNR and CDR2 FQNEAQ (reference sequence). Trimming pared 1 base from V and 0 bases from J, leaving 12 bases between. The CDR3: CASSLVGEAMNTEAFF. For the CDR3, the DNA is TGTGCCAGCAGCTTAGTAGGGGAGGCCATGAACACTGAAGCTTTCTTT. Drawing the rest from reference TRBV7-9 and TRBJ1-1, the complete variable domain is DTGVSQNPRHKITKRGQNVTFRCDPISEHNRLYWYRQTLGQGPEFLTYFQNEAQLEKSRLLSDRFSAERPKGSFSTLEIQRTEQGDSAMYLCASSLVGEAMNTEAFFGQGTRLTVV.

The genes are TRBV6-1 and TRBJ1-1; no reliable D call. Germline-derived CDR1 and CDR2 are MNHNS and SASEGT. The CDR3 spans 13 residues. Trimming took off 3 bases at V and 4 bases at J, with 9 bases between the two ends. The CDR3, as DNA: TGTGCCAGCAGTGAGGGCGGAATCACTGAAGCTTTCTTT. It translates to CASSEGGITEAFF.

This clone appeared a few times. The CDR3 sequence is CASSRGTSGRGSTDTQYF. DNA for the CDR3: TGCGCCAGCAGTCGCGGGACTAGCGGGAGAGGGAGCACAGATACGCAGTATTTT. The chain combines TRBV23-1 with TRBJ2-3, with TRBD2 matching over 14 bases. TRBV23-1 is noted as an ORF with a role that remains uncertain. V lost 4 bases, J lost 0 bases, and 6 bases stayed unmatched. The CDR3 is 18 residues long.

The chain carries TRBV4-3 and TRBJ1-2, with 9 positions matching TRBD1. Per the germline V gene, CDR1 is LGHNA and CDR2 is YSLEER. CDR3 length: 15 amino acids. The trim removed 4 bases at V and 4 bases at J, leaving 7 bases unmatched. The DNA for the CDR3 is TGCGCCAGCAGCCCATCACAGGGGGCCGGCTATGGCTACACCTTC. Its protein is CASSPSQGAGYGYTF.

This clone was seen more than once but under ten times. This sequence joins TRBV6-2 or TRBV6-3 and TRBJ2-7; possible D gene TRBD1, 6 bases. V was trimmed by 6 bases and J by 5 bases, leaving 17 bases between them. Germline values: CDR1 MNHEY, CDR2 SVGEGT. The CDR3 consists of 14 residues. This CDR3 is CASSLPGHKHEQYF. The CDR3 region has the DNA TGTGCCAGCAGCTTACCGGGACACAAGCACGAGCAGTACTTC.

This clone is a singleton in its sample. The chain uses TRBV28 and TRBJ1-2; D gene unclear. The germline CDR1 and CDR2 sequences are MDHEN and SYDVKM. The CDR3 sequence is 13 residues long. Trimming pared 3 bases from V and 1 base from J, leaving 6 bases between. CDR3 sequence: CASSLLVNYGYTF. CDR3 DNA: TGTGCCAGCAGTTTGCTAGTTAACTATGGCTACACCTTC.

This rearrangement joins TRBV3-1 (or the pseudogene TRBV3-2) to TRBJ2-6; D uncertain. The V end was cut by 4 bases, the J end by 4 bases, with 2 bases between. Germline V gene sequence: CDR1 LGHDT, CDR2 YNNKEL (reference sequence). This CDR3 is built from 12 residues. CDR3 in amino acids: CASSPGANVLTF. The CDR3 DNA is TGTGCCAGCAGCCCCGGGGCCAACGTCCTGACTTTC.

The V and J genes are TRBV7-2 and TRBJ2-7; D remains ambiguous. The CDR3 runs 11 residues. Trimming pared 1 base from V and 5 bases from J, leaving 3 bases between. Looked up from germline, CDR1 is SGHTA and CDR2 is FQGNSA. Written as DNA, the CDR3 is TGTGCCAGCAGCTTAGTAGACGAGCAGTACTTC. This codes for CASSLVDEQYF. Full variable domain (rest looked up from reference TRBV7-2 and TRBJ2-7): GAGVSQSPSNKVTEKGKDVELRCDPISGHTALYWYRQSLGQGLEFLIYFQGNSAPDKSGLPSDRFSAERTGGSVSTLTIQRTQQEDSAVYLCASSLVDEQYFGPGTRLTVT.

The V and J genes are TRBV11-2 and TRBJ2-2, with D unresolved. Germline CDR1 is SGHAT and CDR2 is FQNNGV. V lost 4 bases and J 7 bases, leaving 16 bases between the germline ends. The CDR3 contains 15 residues. The CDR3 DNA sequence: TGTGCCAGCAGCTCGTCCACCGGGTCCCTCGGGGAGCTGTTTTTT. Translated: CASSSSTGSLGELFF.

The CDR3: CASSLGAGLRRSTEAFF. The CDR3 nucleotides are TGCGCCAGCAGCTTAGGGGCCGGTTTGAGAAGGAGCACTGAAGCTTTCTTT. The genes are TRBV5-1 and TRBJ1-1; the D gene is possibly TRBD1 (5 bases). The germline gives CDR1 SGHRS, CDR2 YFSETQ. CDR3 length equals 17 residues. V shed 2 bases and J shed 4 bases, with 21 bases lying between them.

The CDR3 region is CASIGRAGGYTF. The CDR3 bases are TGTGCCAGCATTGGGCGGGCTGGTGGCTACACCTTC. The V call is TRBV19, the J call TRBJ1-2; D gene unclear. The V end lost 9 bases, the J end lost 7 bases, and 15 bases lay between the germline ends. Germline V gene data show CDR1 as LNHDA and CDR2 as SQIVND (reference sequence). The CDR3 has 12 amino acids.

The rearrangement uses TRBV10-2 and TRBJ2-7; D call uncertain. Between the trimmed V and J ends, which lost 8 bases and 0 bases, there was a span of 5 bases. CDR1 is WSHSY, CDR2 SAAADI, per germline. The CDR3 totals 11 residues. The CDR3 here is CASSYSYEQYF. For the CDR3, the DNA is TGCGCCAGCTCCTACTCCTACGAGCAGTACTTC.

This sequence joins TRBV7-9 and TRBJ2-7; no definite D call. V dropped 5 bases and J dropped 6 bases, with 11 bases sitting between them. Germline V lookup: CDR1 SEHNR, CDR2 FQNEAQ (reference sequence). The CDR3 consists of 12 residues. The CDR3 loop reads CASSQAVAEQYF. The CDR3 nucleotides read TGTGCCAGCAGCCAGGCCGTCGCCGAGCAGTACTTC.

This chain links TRBV6-1 with TRBJ2-1; TRBD2 agrees at 11 bases. The CDR3 covers 14 residues. CDR1 is MNHNS, CDR2 SASEGT, per germline. With 7 bases clipped from V and 10 bases from J, the junction kept 9 bases outside the gene matches. Here the CDR3 reads CASTETSGKGEQFF. In DNA form, the CDR3 reads TGTGCCAGCACAGAGACTAGCGGGAAGGGGGAGCAGTTCTTC.

This sequence joins TRBV4-3 and TRBJ2-1; TRBD2 is a possible D gene (6 bases). V was cut by 0 bases and J by 2 bases, with 17 bases left in between. This CDR3 is built from 18 residues. The germline V gene has CDR1 LGHNA and CDR2 YSLEER. CDR3 protein: CASSQDRSGLQPYNEQFF. The CDR3, as DNA: TGCGCCAGCAGCCAAGATAGGTCGGGACTCCAGCCCTACAATGAGCAGTTCTTC.

The rearrangement uses TRBV10-3 and TRBJ2-7; 9 nucleotides match TRBD2. Per germline, CDR1 ENHRY and CDR2 SYGVKD. V trimming: 10 bases; J trimming: 1 base; junction bases outside the gene matches: 8. The CDR3 runs 14 residues. CDR3 nucleotides: TGTGCCAGCCGGGGGCGGGAGGGTTCCTACGAGCAGTACTTC. This gives the protein CASRGREGSYEQYF.